This TCR beta chain appears in the sequencing data of a study of Ad26.COV2.S vaccination and SARS-CoV-2 variants (dated by TCRdb to the early 2020s). About the study as a whole: Donors in the vaccine arm were drawn from COV1001, a multicentre, randomized, double-blind, placebo-controlled phase I-IIa trial testing Ad26.COV2.S in healthy adults. Ad26.COV2.S was administered intramuscularly at a dose of 5x10^10 or 1x10^11 viral particles, either as one shot or as two shots given 56 days apart. The specificity and breadth of SARS-CoV-2-reactive T cell receptors after Ad26.COV2.S vaccination were assessed by TCRbeta repertoire sequencing. The TCR-sequenced set comprised approximately 32 samples: some 19 Ad26.COV2.S vaccine recipients, 5 placebo recipients and 8 SARS-CoV-2 convalescent individuals. Participants in the trial were split at random into five groups of five each, receiving low-dose or high-dose Ad26.COV2.S once or twice, or else placebo on both occasions. Investigators did not know the trial group allocation while performing experiments and assessing outcomes. Results and caveats for the whole study, not just this receptor: Non-spike TCR breadth was comparable between vaccine and placebo recipients, consistent with the vaccine containing only spike. The authors noted that total T cell responses may have been underestimated by the TCR breadth and depth analyses. After vaccination, spike-specific CD8+ and CD4+ T cell responses were reported to show substantial breadth. The study was not powered to compare responses between vaccine doses or regimens. Compared with placebo recipients, Ad26.COV2.S recipients showed higher spike-specific TCR breadth (P = 0.0014).

This sample's treatment or condition label indicates: over 15 received Ad26.COV2.S at low or high dose, single or two shots; about 5 received placebo; per-sample allocation not given. Repertoires of vaccine and placebo recipients were sequenced from samples collected on day 63 after the first injection. Cohort 1b enrolled 20 to 30 adults aged 18-55 years at a single site in Boston, USA, between 29 July and 7 August 2020. Ad26.COV2.S was a replication-incompetent adenovirus type 26 vector expressing a prefusion-stabilized SARS-CoV-2 spike protein from the original Wuhan strain. The immunoSEQ Assay was used to sequence TCRbeta CDR3 regions. After extraction, genomic DNA underwent amplification by bias-controlled multiplex PCR, followed by high-throughput sequencing. The authors processed their data as follows. To quantify the absolute abundance of each unique TCRbeta CDR3 region, sequences were collapsed and filtered. T cell fraction was estimated by normalizing TCRbeta template counts to usable DNA, which was measured by amplifying reference genes present in all nucleated cells. Repertoire TCRs were annotated as SARS-CoV-2-specific by exact matching of V gene, CDR3 amino acid sequence and J gene to a known reactive TCR set. The reference SARS-CoV-2 TCR set was derived from MIRA and filtered for enrichment in COVID-19-positive ImmuneCODE repertoires, a step that removed public or cross-reactive TCRs. Using the MIRA antigens, annotated TCRs were further analysed by specific ORF or by position within an ORF. Breadth was defined as the number of annotated unique rearrangements divided by the total number of unique productive rearrangements, and depth was defined as the summed frequency of the annotated unique rearrangements. Two-sided Wilcoxon rank-sum tests were applied when comparing TCR breadth between groups. Here the immuneACCESS table is served through TCRdb, limited to in-frame sequences with V and J called. Missing clones are a known gap in these copies; in checked studies unresolved V genes cover under half, and the rest lacks a known reason. V and J calls and clone size are given by that table; D and trimming were obtained from the DNA. The sample has 410,000 or so clones on record, 92% of them singletons. The ten most abundant clones make up around 1.8% of the sample.

The CDR3 spans 15 residues, from the cysteine through the phenylalanine. Just the 45-base CDR3 DNA is kept, in frame starting at base 1. CDR1 is given as SGHKS and CDR2 as YYEKEE, both from the germline V gene (reference sequence). Trimming removed 6 bases from V and 6 bases from J; the gene matches leave 4 bases unexplained. With respect to this clone: No antigen is known for it. No clone much larger than this one lies a single base away; base qualities are absent.

This sequence originates from a person aged 18-65 years who received the Ad26.COV2.S COVID-19 vaccine or a placebo. The specimen was peripheral blood, collected in a trial of Ad26.COV2.S vaccine versus placebo. The sequence is built from TRBV5-5 and TRBJ2-1, and TRBD2 aligns with 15 junction nucleotides. The nucleotide sequence is TGTGCCAGCATGCCGGGACTAGCGGGGGGCAATGAGCAGTTCTTC. This sequence encodes CASMPGLAGGNEQFF.